This T cell receptor beta chain came from a study of early T cells in non-severe SARS-CoV-2 infection. In the library, individual cDNA molecules carried attached unique molecular identifiers. TCRdb called the 5' RACE reads again in MiXCR, with one record for every CDR3 protein. The table has about 130,000 distinct CDR3 sequences, 14% to 15% seen once. The CDR3 has 13 residues. Deletions cut 3 bases from V and 7 bases from J, with 10 bases between. Germline V gene lookup returns CDR1 MGHRA and CDR2 YSYEKL. The rearrangement links TRBV4-1 to TRBJ2-1, with D perhaps TRBD1 (5 bases). The receptor was derived from an adult who was a healthcare worker with PCR-confirmed SARS-CoV-2 infection or an uninfected control (not recorded which). Sequenced input: whole blood. Here the CDR3 DNA reads TGCGCCAGCAGCCACTCTAAGGGGAATGAGCAGTTCTTC. Its translation: CASSHSKGNEQFF.